The 27 T cell receptor beta chains in this list originate from one sample, sequenced in a study of blood T cell repertoires in COVID-19. The repertoire was sequenced with immunoSEQ multiplex PCR; TCRdb's copy has only in-frame clones and lacks some. The sample includes 150,000 or so clones, about 85% of them seen just once. The sequenced sample was peripheral blood. The receptors here all came from a man in his fifties or sixties with COVID-19, enrolled during active disease.

The chain is built from TRBV7-6 and TRBJ1-2; TRBD1 might be the D (5 bases). Germline V CDR1 and CDR2: SGHVS, FNYEAQ. The CDR3 contains 16 residues. The V and J ends lost 3 bases and 5 bases respectively, with 19 bases between them. CDR3 DNA sequence: TGTGCCAGCAGCTTGGGACTTCCTCAGGCGGCTTATGGCTACACCTTC. Amino acids: CASSLGLPQAAYGYTF.

The chain carries TRBV5-8 and TRBJ1-5; D might be TRBD1 (6 bases). Germline V gene lookup returns CDR1 SGHTS and CDR2 YDEGEE. With 1 base removed from V and 2 bases from J, the gap between germline ends came to 16 bases. The CDR3 is 17 residues long. In DNA form, the CDR3 reads TGTGCCAGCAGCTTGCCAGGGACCCCAGGGGGCAATCAGCCCCAGCATTTT. This codes for CASSLPGTPGGNQPQHF.

V usage is TRBV18 and J usage is TRBJ1-6, with TRBD1 identical over 9 bases. Trimming took 3 bases from V and 8 from J; bases not matched to a gene: 2. Germline CDR1 reads KGHSH; CDR2 reads LQKENI. The CDR3 is made up of 14 amino acids. This CDR3 reads CASSPGQGYSPLHF. The CDR3 DNA reads as TGTGCCAGCTCACCCGGACAGGGGTATTCACCCCTCCACTTT.

The rearrangement uses TRBV10-2 and TRBJ2-5; possible D gene TRBD1, 6 bases. V was shortened by 8 bases and J by 3 bases, with 19 bases between the two germline ends. Germline CDR1 is WSHSY and CDR2 is SAAADI. This CDR3 contains 15 residues. Here the CDR3 DNA reads TGCGCCAGCCTTGACCTTTACAGGGCAGAAGAGACCCAGTACTTC. This gives the protein CASLDLYRAEETQYF.

This clone was observed once. The chain couples TRBV27 to TRBJ1-2; 8 bases map to TRBD1. The CDR3 extends over 14 amino acids. With V trimmed by 5 bases and J by 6 bases, 8 bases remained unmatched. Germline V gene lookup returns CDR1 MNHEY and CDR2 SMNVEV (reference sequence). CDR3 region: CASSPGQGWNGYTF. In DNA form, the CDR3 reads TGTGCCAGCAGTCCAGGACAGGGATGGAATGGCTACACCTTC.

V usage is TRBV28 and J usage is TRBJ1-2, with D unclear. The CDR3 spans 12 residues. Germline loops: CDR1 MDHEN, CDR2 SYDVKM. V lost 2 bases, J lost 3 bases, and 4 bases lay in between. DNA for the CDR3: TGTGCCAGCAGTTTAATCGACTATGGCTACACCTTC. It translates to CASSLIDYGYTF.

The chain uses TRBV11-3 and TRBJ2-7, with 9 bases lining up with TRBD1. Trimming removed 2 bases from V and 4 bases from J; junction bases left unmatched: 6. The CDR3 covers 15 residues. The germline V gene encodes CDR1 SGHNT and CDR2 YENEEA. The CDR3 DNA follows: TGTGCCAGCAGCTTAAGACAGGGGGACGGGTACGAGCAGTACTTC. It translates to CASSLRQGDGYEQYF.

This chain connects TRBV5-4 to TRBJ1-6; D call uncertain. In germline, CDR1 is SGHNT, CDR2 YYREEE (reference sequence). The V end was cut by 3 bases, the J end by 10 bases, with 14 bases between. The CDR3 has 14 amino acids. The CDR3 is CASSSAGLLSPLHF. CDR3 DNA: TGTGCCAGCAGCTCGGCGGGATTGCTATCACCCCTCCACTTT.

DNA for the CDR3: TGTGCCAGCTCACCGGCGGAGCATCAGCCCCAGCATTTT. It encodes CASSPAEHQPQHF. The chain carries TRBV18 and TRBJ1-5; D not resolved. The CDR3 is made up of 13 amino acids. Germline V lookup: CDR1 KGHSH, CDR2 LQKENI. The ends were cut back, 3 bases at V and 5 bases at J, with 8 bases in the middle.

The chain has TRBV5-6 and TRBJ1-6; 7 bases map to TRBD1. Germline CDR1 SGHDT, CDR2 YYEEEE. CDR3 length: 14 amino acids. After removal of 4 bases from V and 9 bases from J, the junction contained 7 bases not matched to a gene. The CDR3 reads CASSQQGNGSPLHF. The CDR3 DNA reads TGTGCCAGCAGCCAACAGGGGAATGGTTCACCCCTCCACTTT.

This chain connects TRBV23-1 to TRBJ2-5, with D tentatively TRBD2 (6 bases). TRBV23-1 is known as an ORF, though its function is uncertain. The CDR3 consists of 14 residues. Trimming took off 3 bases at V and 2 bases at J, with 10 bases between the two ends. The CDR3 DNA is TGCGCCAGCAGTCAGCGGGAAGGGCAAGAGACCCAGTACTTC. This translates into CASSQREGQETQYF.

The rearrangement links TRBV7-3 to TRBJ2-7, with 10 bases lining up with TRBD2. The CDR3 has 13 amino acids. The germline CDR1 and CDR2 sequences are SGHTA and FQGTGA. Trimming took 2 bases from V and 5 from J; bases not matched to a gene: 0. DNA of the CDR3: TGTGCCAGCAGCTTAGGACTAGCGGACGAGCAGTACTTC. Translation gives CASSLGLADEQYF.

CDR3 region: CASSGRDIKGTEAFF. In DNA, the CDR3 is TGTGCCAGCAGTGGAAGGGACATAAAGGGCACTGAAGCTTTCTTT. The V gene is TRBV28, the J gene TRBJ1-1; a weak D match, TRBD1 (6 bases). Germline V gene lookup returns CDR1 MDHEN and CDR2 SYDVKM. The CDR3 loop spans 15 amino acids. Trimming cost V 5 bases and J 4 bases, with 17 bases left between them.

V gene TRBV7-2 combines with J gene TRBJ2-5; possibly TRBD2 for D (7 bases). V was trimmed by 1 base and J by 7 bases, leaving 19 bases between them. Germline CDR1 SGHTA, CDR2 FQGNSA. The CDR3 has 16 amino acids. CDR3 sequence (DNA): TGTGCCAGCAGCTTAGGTGGGGGGGCGCAAAGGGGGACCCAGTACTTC. This sequence encodes CASSLGGGAQRGTQYF.

As for this clone: One end of the junction is discordant with germline, which a read error may explain. The CDR3 DNA sequence: TGTGCCAGCAGAGAAGTTAGTACAGGTTTTTATGGCTACACCTTC. Its protein product is CASREVSTGFYGYTF. V and J are TRBV6-1 and TRBJ1-2; a weak D match, TRBD1 (5 bases). The CDR3 has 15 amino acids. Germline V gives CDR1 MNHNS, CDR2 SASEGT.

V usage is TRBV29-1 and J usage is TRBJ1-2, with a possible D match to TRBD1 (5 bases). The germline gives CDR1 SQVTM, CDR2 ANQGSEA. This CDR3 contains 12 residues. V lost 3 bases and J lost 4, with 9 bases in between. For the CDR3, the DNA is TGCAGCGTTGAGCAGGGTGGCTATGGCTACACCTTC. Encoded protein: CSVEQGGYGYTF.

J is TRBJ1-2 and V is TRBV15, with a weak D call TRBD1 (6 bases). The CDR3 is 16 residues long. Trimming shortened V by 0 bases and J by 4 bases, and 15 bases separated the two germline ends. Germline CDR1 is LNHNV and CDR2 is YYDKDF (reference sequence). CDR3 sequence: CATSRDPKQGTYGYTF. DNA for the CDR3: TGTGCCACCAGCAGAGACCCAAAACAGGGAACCTATGGCTACACCTTC.

The chain has TRBV11-3 and TRBJ2-4; tentative D call: TRBD2 (6 bases). The length of the CDR3 is 14 residues. Trimming removed 2 bases from V and 5 bases from J, with 10 bases in between. Germline V lookup: CDR1 SGHNT, CDR2 YENEEA. CDR3 DNA: TGTGCCAGCAGCTTATGGGACTTCCAAAACATTCAGTACTTC. Translation: CASSLWDFQNIQYF.

The CDR3 loop is CASKIGGANYGYTF. DNA of the CDR3: TGTGCCAGCAAAATAGGGGGAGCTAACTATGGCTACACCTTC. The rearrangement uses TRBV28 and TRBJ1-2; tentative D call: TRBD1 (6 bases). Between the trimmed V and J ends, which lost 7 bases and 0 bases, there was a span of 12 bases. The CDR3 runs 14 residues. The V gene's germline CDR1 is MDHEN and CDR2 SYDVKM.

The J gene is TRBJ2-1, the V gene TRBV6-2 or TRBV6-3, with 7 nucleotides matching TRBD1. CDR1 is MNHEY, CDR2 SVGEGT, per germline. The CDR3 is made up of 15 amino acids. Unmatched junction bases numbered 7, after V lost 4 bases and J lost 4 bases. This chain's CDR3 is CASSWGQPNYNEQFF. In DNA form, the CDR3 reads TGTGCCAGCAGTTGGGGACAGCCTAATTACAATGAGCAGTTCTTC.

The chain recombines TRBV18 with TRBJ2-5; D call uncertain. Trimming removed 5 bases from V and 3 bases from J, with 10 bases in between. The CDR3 consists of 13 residues. Germline V gene lookup returns CDR1 KGHSH and CDR2 LQKENI. The CDR3 loop is CASSIWSKETQYF. The CDR3 region has the DNA TGTGCCAGCTCAATTTGGAGCAAAGAGACCCAGTACTTC.

The V call is TRBV25-1, the J call TRBJ1-2, with TRBD1 as a possible D gene (6 bases). From germline, CDR1 is MGHDK and CDR2 SYGVNS. Trimming took 3 bases from V and 4 from J, leaving 15 bases between them. This CDR3 has 15 amino acids. The CDR3 here is CASSDYGGGLYGYTF. The CDR3 DNA follows: TGTGCCAGCAGTGATTATGGTGGGGGCCTCTATGGCTACACCTTC.

CDR3 sequence reads: CASSQDPGVVTYGYTF. The CDR3 nucleotides are TGCGCCAGCAGCCAAGATCCGGGGGTCGTAACCTATGGCTACACCTTC. The rearrangement uses TRBV4-3 and TRBJ1-2; D possibly corresponds to TRBD1 (5 bases). The CDR3 has 16 residues. Germline lookup yields CDR1 LGHNA and CDR2 YSLEER. The V end was cut by 0 bases, the J end by 4 bases, with 15 bases between.

J is TRBJ2-5 and V is TRBV28, with unresolved D. CDR1 is MDHEN, CDR2 SYDVKM, per germline. The CDR3 has 14 residues. Trimming pared 7 bases from V and 0 bases from J, leaving 12 bases between. Here the CDR3 reads CASNLREDQETQYF. The DNA of the CDR3 is TGTGCCAGCAACTTAAGAGAAGACCAAGAGACCCAGTACTTC.

V usage is TRBV4-3 and J usage is TRBJ1-6; D is ambiguous. This CDR3 is built from 14 residues. Germline V gives CDR1 LGHNA, CDR2 YSLEER. V was shortened by 0 bases and J by 8 bases, with 8 bases between the two germline ends. CDR3 sequence: CASSQDIGDSPLHF. CDR3 sequence (DNA): TGCGCCAGCAGCCAAGATATCGGTGATTCACCCCTCCACTTT.

The chain couples TRBV20-1 to TRBJ1-4; TRBD1 matches at 8 bases. The J segment lost 7 bases and the V segment lost 3 bases, leaving 4 bases of the junction unmatched. Germline CDR1 is DFQATT and CDR2 is SNEGSKA (reference sequence). The CDR3 covers 13 residues. In DNA form, the CDR3 reads TGCAGTGCTAGTACAGGGGGATCTGAAAAACTGTTTTTT. Translating it yields CSASTGGSEKLFF.

The CDR3 DNA reads as TGTGCCAGCATCTTATCGGGAAACGCCCGGGAGCTGTTTTTT. It encodes CASILSGNARELFF. V is TRBV2 and J is TRBJ2-2, with D possibly matching TRBD2 (5 bases). CDR3 length: 14 residues. The V end was cut by 7 bases, the J end by 9 bases, with 18 bases between. Germline V gives CDR1 SNHLY, CDR2 FYNNEI.